These T cell receptor beta chains were read from a single sample in a study of blood T cell repertoires in COVID-19. Produced via immunoSEQ multiplex PCR; TCRdb's table is partial and in-frame only. In the table there are over 120,000 clones, roughly 79% of which are singletons. The sample consisted of PBMCs or T cells enriched from blood (not recorded which). The source is a woman in her 50s who had recovered from COVID-19. The CDR3 runs from the conserved cysteine through the conserved F or W. Fields, in order: J gene, V gene, D gene, clone size, CDR3 protein, CDR3 DNA. The D gene is left open where the match is weak. Clone size appears in some rows only: once, few, many, or a class for an expanded clone.

TRBJ2-7 TRBV11-2 TRBD2 once CASSLDSGTPPGEQYF TGTGCCAGCAGCTTAGATAGCGGGACCCCGCCAGGTGAGCAGTACTTC
TRBJ2-2 TRBV30 . . CAWKRLDSNTGELFF TGTGCCTGGAAGCGGTTAGATAGTAACACCGGGGAGCTGTTTTTT
TRBJ2-5 TRBV14 TRBD2 . CASSLKSAGVGQETQYF TGTGCCAGCAGCCTTAAGAGCGCGGGGGTGGGCCAAGAGACCCAGTACTTC
TRBJ2-5 TRBV12-3/TRBV12-4 TRBD1 . CASSFRQGETQYF TGTGCCAGCAGTTTCCGACAGGGGGAGACCCAGTACTTC
TRBJ2-2 TRBV2 . . CASTVPSALGELFF TGTGCCAGCACGGTCCCTAGCGCACTCGGGGAGCTGTTTTTT
TRBJ2-1 TRBV5-8 TRBD2 . CASSLRTFRGGLAGEDEQFF TGTGCCAGCAGCTTGAGAACTTTCAGGGGCGGACTAGCGGGAGAAGATGAGCAGTTCTTC
TRBJ1-2 TRBV30 . . CAAPGLVGYTF TGTGCCGCCCCAGGGTTAGTTGGCTACACCTTC
TRBJ1-2 TRBV5-1 . once CASSSAYTHNYGYTF TGCGCCAGCAGCTCAGCGTATACCCATAACTATGGCTACACCTTC
TRBJ2-6 TRBV24-1 . . CATSTRTGPSGANVLTF TGTGCCACCAGTACCAGAACAGGGCCCTCTGGGGCCAACGTCCTGACTTTC
TRBJ1-2 TRBV27 TRBD1 . CASSLYRDRGYGYTF TGTGCCAGCAGTTTATATAGGGACAGGGGGTATGGCTACACCTTC
TRBJ1-1 TRBV7-9 . . CASSPQGMTEAFF TGTGCCAGCAGCCCTCAGGGGATGACTGAAGCTTTCTTT
TRBJ2-1 TRBV11-3 TRBD2 many CASSLEGLAGGNEQFF TGTGCCAGCAGCTTAGAGGGACTAGCGGGAGGGAATGAGCAGTTCTTC
TRBJ1-1 TRBV5-1 TRBD1 few CASSLRTGRNTEAFF TGCGCCAGCAGCCTCCGGACAGGGAGGAACACTGAAGCTTTCTTT
TRBJ2-3 TRBV29-1 . . CSVADHAGATDTQYF TGCAGCGTTGCCGATCATGCGGGGGCCACAGATACGCAGTATTTT
TRBJ1-5 TRBV19 . . CASSVGGAWDQPQHF TGTGCCAGTAGTGTGGGGGGGGCATGGGATCAGCCCCAGCATTTT
TRBJ2-7 TRBV27 TRBD2 . CASSLSGLRTSGFVYEQYF TGTGCCAGCAGTTTATCGGGTCTCCGGACTAGCGGGTTTGTGTACGAGCAGTACTTC
TRBJ2-7 TRBV3-1/TRBV3-2 . . CASSQGIGVYEQYF TGTGCCAGCAGCCAAGGAATAGGGGTCTACGAGCAGTACTTC
TRBJ2-1 TRBV3-1/TRBV3-2 TRBD2 . CASSQQGLATNEQFF TGTGCCAGCAGCCAGCAGGGACTAGCGACCAATGAGCAGTTCTTC
TRBJ1-6 TRBV7-9 TRBD1 few CASSSTGEASPLHF TGTGCCAGCAGCTCGACAGGGGAAGCTTCACCCCTCCACTTT
TRBJ2-7 TRBV5-1 TRBD1 . CASSLSGGTYEQYF TGCGCCAGCAGCTTGTCAGGGGGCACCTACGAGCAGTACTTC
TRBJ2-1 TRBV2 TRBD2 once CASQTSGSSYNEQFF TGTGCCAGCCAGACTAGCGGGAGCTCCTACAATGAGCAGTTCTTC
TRBJ1-1 TRBV5-1 . few CASSLDRGMNTEAFF TGCGCCAGCAGCTTGGATCGGGGGATGAACACTGAAGCTTTCTTT
TRBJ2-1 TRBV5-8 TRBD2 . CASRPPGLAVNEQFF TGTGCCAGCAGACCTCCGGGACTAGCGGTTAATGAGCAGTTCTTC
TRBJ2-1 TRBV9 TRBD2 . CASSVGTSGRASKFF TGTGCCAGCAGCGTAGGGACTAGCGGGAGGGCCTCTAAGTTCTTC